This is a list of T cell receptor beta chains from one sample in a study of blood T cell repertoires in COVID-19. The repertoire was sequenced with immunoSEQ multiplex PCR; TCRdb's copy has only in-frame clones and lacks some. The sample lists 300,000 to 400,000 clones, 85% to 90% occurring once. Sequencing was performed on PBMCs or T cells enriched from blood (not recorded which). These receptors all come from a woman aged 18-29 years who had recovered from COVID-19. Each CDR3 is given with its conserved first and last residue.

>TRBJ2-1|TRBV2
CASRREPLEDEQFF
>TRBJ1-2|TRBV19
CASSNQNRGIRGGYTF
>TRBJ2-2|TRBV7-9
CASSPHGQGAPTGELFF
>TRBJ2-5|TRBV9
CASGGAELRGTQYF
>TRBJ2-4|TRBV28
CASSTPKQGKVAKNIQYF
>TRBJ1-2|TRBV3-1/TRBV3-2
CASSPSAAGRNYGYTF
>TRBJ2-1|TRBV4-2
CASSQGGDLNEQFF
>TRBJ1-2|TRBV28
CASSLRGYGYTF
>TRBJ1-2|TRBV11-2
CASAPGGYGYTF
>TRBJ2-1|TRBV9
CASSVAILAGRNEQFF
>TRBJ2-1|TRBV20-1
CSASKSRSSYNEQFF
>TRBJ2-2|TRBV5-1
CASSLSPLNTGELFF
>TRBJ1-5|TRBV3-1/TRBV3-2
CASSPEHSNQPQHF
>TRBJ1-4|TRBV5-4
CASSAGSNEKLFF
>TRBJ1-2|TRBV4-1
CASSQVLTVGGYTF
>TRBJ2-7|TRBV6-5
CASSQTGGFPYEQYF
>TRBJ1-4|TRBV4-1
CASSQERTGALNEKLFF
>TRBJ2-3|TRBV5-5
CASSLAPVGAADERDTQYF
>TRBJ1-5|TRBV7-7
CASSLGFSQPQHF
>TRBJ2-3|TRBV7-9
CASRTQGGTDTQYF
>TRBJ2-1|TRBV7-3
CASSLGVASGAHNEQFF
>TRBJ1-5|TRBV7-9
CASSLTGDGNQPQHF
>TRBJ1-1|TRBV19
CASSATDYNTEAFF
>TRBJ1-2|TRBV19
CASSAQGKVYGYTF
>TRBJ1-2|TRBV28
CASSLSFQGGHGYTF
>TRBJ2-7|TRBV7-2
CASSFEQGSSYEQYF
>TRBJ2-7|TRBV9
CASSVEGGADEQYF
>TRBJ1-5|TRBV6-5
CASRPQPNQPQHF
>TRBJ2-7|TRBV6-1
CASSETPEGSYEQYF
>TRBJ1-2|TRBV6-5
CASTLGQGANYGYTF
>TRBJ2-7|TRBV11-3
CASSLGTLGDEQYF